The T cell receptor beta chain described here comes from a study of cytomegalovirus exposure and HLA in healthy donors. The study's findings and limits: The study flagged some 170 TCR beta chains as cytomegalovirus-associated.

J was trimmed by 0 bases and V by 8 bases; bases with no gene match: 1. The CDR3 loop spans 13 amino acids. Germline V CDR1 and CDR2: SNHLY, FYNNEI. The study drew the donors from its approximately 120-subject validation cohort, separate from the roughly 670-subject first cohort. For this clone: Its antigen is unknown.

Here immunoSEQ multiplex PCR was the method, and the copy in TCRdb shows in-frame clones only, minus some. The data show approximately 260,000 clones, around 85% seen once. Sequenced sample: PBMCs. The origin of this receptor is a young woman in good health and CMV-seropositive. This chain connects TRBV2 to TRBJ2-5; 9 bases align to TRBD1. CDR3 nucleotide sequence: TGTGCCAGCTGGGACAGGGACCAAGAGACCCAGTACTTC. Amino acid sequence: CASWDRDQETQYF.